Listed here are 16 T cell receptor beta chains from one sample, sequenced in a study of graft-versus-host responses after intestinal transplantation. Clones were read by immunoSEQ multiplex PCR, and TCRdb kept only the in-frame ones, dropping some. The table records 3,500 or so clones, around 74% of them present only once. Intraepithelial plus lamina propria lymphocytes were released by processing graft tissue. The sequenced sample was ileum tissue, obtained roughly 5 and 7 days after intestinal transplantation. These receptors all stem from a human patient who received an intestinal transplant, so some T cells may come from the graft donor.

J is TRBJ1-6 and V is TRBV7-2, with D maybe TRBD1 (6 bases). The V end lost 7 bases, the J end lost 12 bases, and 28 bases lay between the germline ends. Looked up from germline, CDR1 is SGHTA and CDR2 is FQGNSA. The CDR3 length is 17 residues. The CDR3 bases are TGTGCCAGCACCTTCGCACCATTCGGACAGCCCAAGTTACCCCTCCACTTT. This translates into CASTFAPFGQPKLPLHF.

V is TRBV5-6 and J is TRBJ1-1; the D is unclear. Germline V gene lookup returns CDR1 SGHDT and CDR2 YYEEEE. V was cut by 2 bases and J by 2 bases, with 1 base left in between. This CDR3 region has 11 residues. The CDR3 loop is CASSFNTEAFF. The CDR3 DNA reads TGTGCCAGCAGCTTCAACACTGAAGCTTTCTTT.

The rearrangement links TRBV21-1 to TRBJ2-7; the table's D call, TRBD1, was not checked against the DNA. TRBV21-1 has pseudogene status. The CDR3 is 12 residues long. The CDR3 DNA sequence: TGTGCCAGCAGGACAGGGGGCTACGAGCAGTACTTC. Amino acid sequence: CASRTGGYEQYF.

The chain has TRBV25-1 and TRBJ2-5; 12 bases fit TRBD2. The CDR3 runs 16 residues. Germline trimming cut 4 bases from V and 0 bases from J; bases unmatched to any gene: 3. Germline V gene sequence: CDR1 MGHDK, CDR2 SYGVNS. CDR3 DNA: TGTGCCAGCAGTGCCGGGACTAGCGGGTACCAAGAGACCCAGTACTTC. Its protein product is CASSAGTSGYQETQYF.

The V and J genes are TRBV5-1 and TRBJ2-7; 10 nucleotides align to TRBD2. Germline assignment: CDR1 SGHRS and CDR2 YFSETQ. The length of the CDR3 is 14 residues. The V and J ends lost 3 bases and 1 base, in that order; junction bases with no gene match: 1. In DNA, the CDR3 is TGCGCCAGCAGCTGGACTAGCGGTTCCTACGAGCAGTACTTC. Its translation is CASSWTSGSYEQYF.

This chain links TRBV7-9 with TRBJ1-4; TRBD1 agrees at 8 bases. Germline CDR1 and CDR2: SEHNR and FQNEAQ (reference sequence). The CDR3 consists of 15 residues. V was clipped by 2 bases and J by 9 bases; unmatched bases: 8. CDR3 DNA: TGTGCCAGCAGCTTATCCGGACAGGGCGGGAAAAAACTGTTTTTT. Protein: CASSLSGQGGKKLFF.

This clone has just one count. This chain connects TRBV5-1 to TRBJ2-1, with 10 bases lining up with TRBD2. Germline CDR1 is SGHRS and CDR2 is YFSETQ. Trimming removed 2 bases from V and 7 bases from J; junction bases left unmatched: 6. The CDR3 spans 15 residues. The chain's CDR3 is CASSLSGRAENEQFF. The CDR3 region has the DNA TGCGCCAGCAGCTTAAGCGGGAGGGCCGAGAATGAGCAGTTCTTC.

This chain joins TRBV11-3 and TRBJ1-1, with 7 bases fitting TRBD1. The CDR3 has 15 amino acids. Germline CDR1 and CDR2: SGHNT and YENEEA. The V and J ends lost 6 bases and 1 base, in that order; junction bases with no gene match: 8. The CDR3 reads CASRRGPRKNTEAFF. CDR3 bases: TGTGCCAGCAGGAGGGGGCCAAGGAAGAACACTGAAGCTTTCTTT.

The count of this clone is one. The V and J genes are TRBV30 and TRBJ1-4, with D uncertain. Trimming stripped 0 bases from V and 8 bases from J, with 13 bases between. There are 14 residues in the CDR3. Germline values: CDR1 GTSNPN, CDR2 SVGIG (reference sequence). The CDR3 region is CAWSVRAGGEKLFF. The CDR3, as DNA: TGTGCCTGGAGTGTACGGGCTGGTGGGGAAAAACTGTTTTTT.

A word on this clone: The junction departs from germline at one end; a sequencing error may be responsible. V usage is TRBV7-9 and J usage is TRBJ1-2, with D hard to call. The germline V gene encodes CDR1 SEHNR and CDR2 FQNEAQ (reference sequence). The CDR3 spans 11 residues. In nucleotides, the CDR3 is TGTGCCAGCAGCCTCGACTATGGCTACGCCTTC. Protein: CASSLDYGYAF.

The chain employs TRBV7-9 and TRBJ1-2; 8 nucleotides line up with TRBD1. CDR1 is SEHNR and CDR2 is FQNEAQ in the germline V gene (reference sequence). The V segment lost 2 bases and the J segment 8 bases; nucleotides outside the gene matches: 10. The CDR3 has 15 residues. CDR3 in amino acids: CASSLTHIPGGGYTF. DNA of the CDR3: TGTGCCAGCAGCTTAACTCATATCCCAGGGGGCGGCTACACCTTC.

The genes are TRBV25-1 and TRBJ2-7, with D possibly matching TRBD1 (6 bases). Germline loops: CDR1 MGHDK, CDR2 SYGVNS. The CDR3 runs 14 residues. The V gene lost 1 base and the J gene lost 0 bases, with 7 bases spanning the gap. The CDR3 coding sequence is TGTGCCAGCAGTGAATCGGACAGCTCCTACGAGCAGTACTTC. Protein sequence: CASSESDSSYEQYF.

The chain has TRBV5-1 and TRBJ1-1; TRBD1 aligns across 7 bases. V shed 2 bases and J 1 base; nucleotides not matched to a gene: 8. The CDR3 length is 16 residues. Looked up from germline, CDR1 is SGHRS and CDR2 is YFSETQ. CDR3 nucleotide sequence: TGCGCCAGCAGCTTAAGGGCAGGGGGGCCGAACACTGAAGCTTTCTTT. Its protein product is CASSLRAGGPNTEAFF.

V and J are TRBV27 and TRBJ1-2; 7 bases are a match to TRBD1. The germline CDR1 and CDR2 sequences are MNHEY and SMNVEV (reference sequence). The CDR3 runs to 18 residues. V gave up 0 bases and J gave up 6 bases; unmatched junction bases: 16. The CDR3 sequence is CASSLSKSTGESQDGYTF. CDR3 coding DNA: TGTGCCAGCAGTTTATCGAAGTCCACAGGGGAATCTCAGGATGGCTACACCTTC.

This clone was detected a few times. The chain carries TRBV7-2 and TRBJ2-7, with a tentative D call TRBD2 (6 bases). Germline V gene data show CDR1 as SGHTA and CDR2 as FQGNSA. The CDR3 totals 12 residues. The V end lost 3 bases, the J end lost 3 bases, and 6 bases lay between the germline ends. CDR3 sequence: CASSLTSYEQYF. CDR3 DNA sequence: TGTGCCAGCAGCTTGACTAGCTACGAGCAGTACTTC.

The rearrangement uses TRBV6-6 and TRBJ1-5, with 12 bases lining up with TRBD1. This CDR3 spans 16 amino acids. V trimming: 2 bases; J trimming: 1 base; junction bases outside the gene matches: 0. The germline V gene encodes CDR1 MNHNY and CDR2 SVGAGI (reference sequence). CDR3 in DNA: TGTGCCAGCAGTTACGGGACAGGGGGCAGCAATCAGCCCCAGCATTTT. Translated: CASSYGTGGSNQPQHF.